One and the same sample provided the 29 T cell receptor beta chains below, sequenced in a study of shared clonotypes between healthy human individuals (dated by TCRdb to 2018 to 2021). The library was made by the immunoSEQ multiplex PCR assay. TCRdb limited this immuneACCESS table to in-frame rearrangements with V and J called. A share of clones is missing; checked studies link under half to unresolved V genes, and the rest is unexplained. This sample has 730,000 or so clones in its table, and about two thirds of those were observed once. Approximately 1.8% of the sample is taken by the ten largest. The sample comprised memory CD4+ T cells sorted from blood. Reading the label with the study, this specimen's cell subset or site is: CD45RA-negative fraction. Every receptor here comes from a woman in her 30s in good health.

This chain uses TRBV10-3 with TRBJ2-7; TRBD2 agrees at 13 bases. Germline CDR1 ENHRY, CDR2 SYGVKD. The trim removed 2 bases at V and 5 bases at J, leaving 3 bases unmatched. The CDR3 is 15 amino acids. The chain's CDR3 is CAISEMTSGRHEQYF. The CDR3 coding sequence is TGTGCCATCAGTGAGATGACTAGCGGGAGGCACGAGCAGTACTTC.

This clone was counted only a few times. The chain joins TRBV6-5 to TRBJ1-4; possibly TRBD1 for D (5 bases). V dropped 5 bases and J dropped 3 bases, with 10 bases sitting between them. Germline V gives CDR1 MNHEY, CDR2 SVGAGI. CDR3 size: 14 residues. For the CDR3, the DNA is TGTGCCAGCAGTGCAGGGTTCGCTAATGAAAAACTGTTTTTT. Amino acid sequence: CASSAGFANEKLFF.

This clone came up a few times. The rearrangement uses TRBV6-1 and TRBJ2-7; TRBD1 aligns across 7 bases. Trimming took 4 bases from V and 2 from J; bases not matched to a gene: 11. The germline V gene encodes CDR1 MNHNS and CDR2 SASEGT. The CDR3 consists of 16 residues. The CDR3 region is CASSGASGTATYEQYF. CDR3 bases: TGTGCCAGCAGTGGGGCATCCGGGACAGCCACCTACGAGCAGTACTTC.

This clone was picked up many times. This chain links TRBV7-2 with TRBJ1-1; D is unclear. CDR3 length: 15 amino acids. CDR1 is SGHTA and CDR2 is FQGNSA in the germline V gene. The V and J ends lost 3 bases and 7 bases respectively, with 18 bases between them. The CDR3, as DNA: TGTGCCAGCAGCTTTGTGGGTTTATCCGGAAATGAAGCTTTCTTT. Translating gives CASSFVGLSGNEAFF.

J is TRBJ2-1 and V is TRBV27, with no clear D. The CDR3 covers 13 residues. Germline V gives CDR1 MNHEY, CDR2 SMNVEV (reference sequence). Trimming stripped 5 bases from V and 13 bases from J, with 18 bases between. CDR3: CASSPDRPPYQFF. DNA of the CDR3: TGTGCCAGCAGTCCGGACCGACCCCCGTATCAGTTCTTC.

This clone occurred many times. The J gene is TRBJ2-1, the V gene TRBV7-9; 7 bases are shared with TRBD1. In germline, CDR1 is SEHNR, CDR2 FQNEAQ (reference sequence). The CDR3 is 15 residues long. Trimming at V came to 5 bases and at J to 0 bases, leaving 4 bases not matched to a gene. This chain's CDR3 is CASSEDRFSYNEQFF. The CDR3 region has the DNA TGTGCCAGCAGCGAGGACAGGTTCTCCTACAATGAGCAGTTCTTC.

The rearrangement uses TRBV5-1 and TRBJ2-1; the D is unclear. The V gene's germline CDR1 is SGHRS and CDR2 YFSETQ. Trimming cost V 3 bases and J 2 bases, with 6 bases left between them. The CDR3 is 13 residues long. The CDR3 DNA is TGCGCCAGCAGCTATACTACCTACAATGAGCAGTTCTTC. Translated: CASSYTTYNEQFF.

This clone was seen just once. A much larger clone lies one base from this, so it may be a read error. The chain carries TRBV11-2 and TRBJ2-2; D gene uncertain. The CDR3 sequence is 14 residues long. Looked up from germline, CDR1 is SGHAT and CDR2 is FQNNGV. Trimming cost V 5 bases and J 0 bases, with 7 bases left between them. Here the CDR3 DNA reads TGTGCCAGCAGCCCCCAACCGAACACCGGGGAGCTGTTTTTT. This gives the protein CASSPQPNTGELFF.

The chain recombines TRBV7-9 with TRBJ2-5; TRBD1 might be the D (6 bases). Judging by the DNA end, TRBJ2-7 fits better; the J call may be wrong. CDR3 length equals 15 residues. The V gene's germline CDR1 is SEHNR and CDR2 FQNEAQ (reference sequence). CDR3 sequence (DNA): TGTGCCAGCAGCATCTGGACAGACAGACCCTACGAGCAGTACTTC. As protein: CASSIWTDRPYEQYF.

The rearrangement joins TRBV18 to TRBJ2-7; 8 bases agree with TRBD2. V shed 4 bases, J shed 2 bases, and the junction held 7 bases outside the gene matches. Germline loops: CDR1 KGHSH, CDR2 LQKENI. This CDR3 region has 15 residues. CDR3 amino acids: CASSLQREPTYEQYF. The CDR3 DNA reads as TGTGCCAGCTCACTCCAGCGGGAGCCTACCTACGAGCAGTACTTC.

Remarks on this clone: Other DNA sequences in the sample encode the same CDR3. The chain joins TRBV2 to TRBJ2-5; 9 nucleotides align to TRBD1. The J segment lost 2 bases and the V segment lost 6 bases, leaving 7 bases of the junction unmatched. Germline CDR1 is SNHLY and CDR2 is FYNNEI. The CDR3 loop spans 15 amino acids. Here the CDR3 reads CASSTEGQGQETQYF. Written as DNA, the CDR3 is TGTGCCAGCAGCACGGAGGGACAGGGACAAGAGACCCAGTACTTC.

The rearrangement uses TRBV10-3 and TRBJ2-3, with D perhaps matching TRBD2 (6 bases). CDR3 length: 14 residues. Trimming stripped 5 bases from V and 1 base from J, with 10 bases between. CDR1 is ENHRY, CDR2 SYGVKD, per germline. CDR3 nucleotides: TGTGCCATCAGTTCCACGGGGGGCACAGATACGCAGTATTTT. This gives the protein CAISSTGGTDTQYF.

This clone was detected ten times or more. J is TRBJ1-5 and V is TRBV6-6; the D is unclear. V was clipped by 3 bases and J by 2 bases, with 11 bases between them. The CDR3 spans 15 residues. The germline gives CDR1 MNHNY, CDR2 SVGAGI (reference sequence). The CDR3 nucleotides read TGTGCCAGCAGTTATCGCGCTTCCGGCAATCAGCCCCAGCATTTT. It encodes CASSYRASGNQPQHF.

The chain couples TRBV7-2 to TRBJ2-4; D ambiguous. This CDR3 comprises 15 residues. Germline CDR1 reads SGHTA; CDR2 reads FQGNSA. Trimming removed 1 base at V and 9 bases at J, with 16 bases between. Here the CDR3 DNA reads TGTGCCAGCAGCTTAGACGTTCTTAGATGGAGCATTCAGTACTTC. This codes for CASSLDVLRWSIQYF.

This sequence joins TRBV11-2 and TRBJ2-2; 8 positions match TRBD1. In germline, CDR1 is SGHAT, CDR2 FQNNGV. V dropped 5 bases and J dropped 2; count of bases not matched to a gene: 4. There are 15 residues in the CDR3. The CDR3 spells CASSPGGRNTGELFF. The DNA for the CDR3 is TGTGCCAGCAGCCCAGGGGGCCGCAACACCGGGGAGCTGTTTTTT.

The chain carries TRBV11-2 and TRBJ2-1; D gene uncertain. The CDR3 extends over 14 amino acids. V dropped 0 bases and J dropped 4 bases, with 7 bases sitting between them. The germline gives CDR1 SGHAT, CDR2 FQNNGV. DNA of the CDR3: TGTGCCAGCAGCTTAGATTGGGGTTACAATGAGCAGTTCTTC. Translation gives CASSLDWGYNEQFF.

The V and J genes are TRBV9 and TRBJ2-3, with 9 bases fitting TRBD2. Per the germline V gene, CDR1 is SGDLS and CDR2 is YYNGEE. V gave up 2 bases and J gave up 1 base; unmatched junction bases: 2. The CDR3 is 15 residues long. The chain's CDR3 is CASSVSGSGTDTQYF. Here the CDR3 DNA reads TGTGCCAGCAGCGTTAGCGGGAGTGGCACAGATACGCAGTATTTT.

The chain carries TRBV6-5 and TRBJ2-7; 9 nucleotides agree with TRBD1. The CDR3 is 15 amino acids. Germline values: CDR1 MNHEY, CDR2 SVGAGI. V lost 6 bases, J lost 3 bases, and 9 bases stayed unmatched. CDR3 region: CASRQGQGFYYEQYF. For the CDR3, the DNA is TGTGCCAGCAGGCAAGGACAGGGGTTCTACTACGAGCAGTACTTC.

CDR3 nucleotides: TGTGCCAGTAGACAGGGGGGCAATGAGCAGTTCTTC. Translation: CASRQGGNEQFF. J is TRBJ2-1 and V is TRBV27, with 9 positions matching TRBD1. This CDR3 has 12 amino acids. With 9 bases clipped from V and 6 bases from J, the junction kept 3 bases outside the gene matches. The V gene's germline CDR1 is MNHEY and CDR2 SMNVEV (reference sequence).

The chain employs TRBV19 and TRBJ1-1; maybe TRBD1 (5 bases). The V gene lost 5 bases and the J gene lost 4 bases, with 11 bases spanning the gap. Looked up from germline, CDR1 is LNHDA and CDR2 is SQIVND (reference sequence). CDR3 length: 13 residues. The CDR3 nucleotides read TGTGCCAGTAGTCTACAGGAGGGCACTGAAGCTTTCTTT. Protein sequence: CASSLQEGTEAFF.

This clone is a singleton in its sample. The gene calls are TRBV28 and TRBJ2-3, with a tentative D call TRBD2 (6 bases). Germline values: CDR1 MDHEN, CDR2 SYDVKM. Trimming removed 4 bases at V and 2 bases at J, with 16 bases between. This CDR3 has 16 residues. CDR3 protein: CASSSASSVLTDTQYF. CDR3 bases: TGTGCCAGCAGTTCTGCCTCTAGCGTTCTCACAGATACGCAGTATTTT. Supplemented by reference TRBV28 and TRBJ2-3, the full variable domain reads DVKVTQSSRYLVKRTGEKVFLECVQDMDHENMFWYRQDPGLGLRLIYFSYDVKMKEKGDIPEGYSVSREKKERFSLILESASTNQTSMYLCASSSASSVLTDTQYFGPGTRLTVL.

This rearrangement joins TRBV11-2 to TRBJ1-4; perhaps TRBD1 as D (5 bases). CDR3 length equals 15 residues. Germline assignment: CDR1 SGHAT and CDR2 FQNNGV. Trimming took 3 bases from V and 11 from J, leaving 19 bases between them. In nucleotides, the CDR3 is TGTGCCAGCAGCTTCGGGGCCAGCACGTTGGGGAAACTGTTTTTT. Translation: CASSFGASTLGKLFF.

To note about this clone: The same CDR3 also results from other DNA sequences found in this sample. V is TRBV7-2 and J is TRBJ2-1; D might be TRBD1 or TRBD2, each matching 7 bases. Trimming removed 2 bases at V and 3 bases at J, with 11 bases between. This CDR3 is 15 amino acids long. Germline CDR1 is SGHTA and CDR2 is FQGNSA. The CDR3 region is CASSLQRDSYNEQFF. DNA of the CDR3: TGTGCCAGCAGCTTACAGCGGGACAGCTACAATGAGCAGTTCTTC.

CDR3 sequence: CASRPSAYEQYF. For the CDR3, the DNA is TGTGCCAGCCGTCCATCAGCCTACGAGCAGTACTTC. This rearrangement joins TRBV28 to TRBJ2-7; the D is unclear. The CDR3 has 12 residues. Trimming stripped 8 bases from V and 2 bases from J, with 10 bases between. Germline-derived CDR1 and CDR2 are MDHEN and SYDVKM.

This chain joins TRBV29-1 and TRBJ2-3; 8 bases align to TRBD2. Per germline, CDR1 SQVTM and CDR2 ANQGSEA. The CDR3 is 13 residues long. The junction had 8 bases not matched to a gene; V was cut back by 3 bases and J by 9 bases. CDR3 coding DNA: TGCAGCGTTGATCGGGAGGGCGGTCGGACGCAGTATTTT. It is translated as CSVDREGGRTQYF.

This clone was seen repeatedly, ten times or more. V usage is TRBV28 and J usage is TRBJ1-5, with TRBD1 matching 7 bases. V was clipped by 9 bases and J by 0 bases; unmatched bases: 5. Germline V gene lookup returns CDR1 MDHEN and CDR2 SYDVKM. The CDR3 is 14 amino acids. The CDR3 region is CASTGEYSNQPQHF. The CDR3 DNA follows: TGTGCCAGTACAGGGGAATATAGCAATCAGCCCCAGCATTTT.

The chain employs TRBV29-1 and TRBJ2-1, with D hard to call. The CDR3 runs 12 residues. Germline loops: CDR1 SQVTM, CDR2 ANQGSEA. The germline V and J ends were trimmed by 3 bases and 6 bases, with 9 bases remaining between them. CDR3 protein: CSVELTTNEQFF. The CDR3 DNA follows: TGCAGCGTTGAGCTGACCACCAATGAGCAGTTCTTC.

The sample holds a few counts of this clone. CDR3 DNA: TGTGCCAGCAGTGAAAATCCAGGGGCCGGTGGAAACACCATATATTTT. Amino acids: CASSENPGAGGNTIYF. The rearrangement links TRBV6-1 to TRBJ1-3; a possible D gene is TRBD1 (6 bases). The germline CDR1 and CDR2 sequences are MNHNS and SASEGT. V lost 2 bases to trimming and J lost 3 bases, with 14 bases between them. CDR3 size: 16 residues.

This clone appeared once. The genes are TRBV28 and TRBJ1-1; D may be TRBD1 (5 bases). Trimming stripped 1 base from V and 1 base from J, with 10 bases between. Germline V gives CDR1 MDHEN, CDR2 SYDVKM. The CDR3 runs to 15 residues. CDR3 in DNA: TGTGCCAGCAGTTTATCGGCAGGGAGGAACACTGAAGCTTTCTTT. The encoded protein is CASSLSAGRNTEAFF. Complete variable domain (other parts from reference TRBV28 and TRBJ1-1): DVKVTQSSRYLVKRTGEKVFLECVQDMDHENMFWYRQDPGLGLRLIYFSYDVKMKEKGDIPEGYSVSREKKERFSLILESASTNQTSMYLCASSLSAGRNTEAFFGQGTRLTVV.